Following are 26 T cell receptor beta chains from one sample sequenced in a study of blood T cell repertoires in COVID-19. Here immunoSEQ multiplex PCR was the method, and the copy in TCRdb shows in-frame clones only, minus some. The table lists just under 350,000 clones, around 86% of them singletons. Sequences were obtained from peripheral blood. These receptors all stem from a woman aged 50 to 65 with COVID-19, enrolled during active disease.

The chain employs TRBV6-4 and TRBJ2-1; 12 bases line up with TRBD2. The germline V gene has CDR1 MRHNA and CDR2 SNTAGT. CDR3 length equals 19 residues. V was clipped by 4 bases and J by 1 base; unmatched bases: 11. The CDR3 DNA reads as TGTGCCAGCAGTGTTGAGGGGACTAGCGGGTTCGGGTCCTACAATGAGCAGTTCTTC. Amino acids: CASSVEGTSGFGSYNEQFF.

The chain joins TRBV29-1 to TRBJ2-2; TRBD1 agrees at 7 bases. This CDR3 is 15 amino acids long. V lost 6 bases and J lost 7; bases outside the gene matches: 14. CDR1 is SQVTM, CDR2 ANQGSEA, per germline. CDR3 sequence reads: CSVPSERQGNGELFF. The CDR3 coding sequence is TGCAGCGTACCAAGCGAGCGACAGGGAAACGGGGAGCTGTTTTTT.

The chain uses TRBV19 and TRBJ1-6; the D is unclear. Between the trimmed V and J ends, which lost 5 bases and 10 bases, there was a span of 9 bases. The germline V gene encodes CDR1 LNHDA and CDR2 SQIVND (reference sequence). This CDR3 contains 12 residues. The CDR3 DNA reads TGTGCCAGTAGTCTACAGTACTCACCCCTCCACTTT. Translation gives CASSLQYSPLHF.

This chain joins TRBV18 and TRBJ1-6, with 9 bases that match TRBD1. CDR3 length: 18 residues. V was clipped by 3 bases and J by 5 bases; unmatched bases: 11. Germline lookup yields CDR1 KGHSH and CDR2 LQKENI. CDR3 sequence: CASSPLHGTGNNNSPLHF. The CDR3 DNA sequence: TGTGCCAGCTCACCTCTTCATGGGACAGGGAACAATAATTCACCCCTCCACTTT.

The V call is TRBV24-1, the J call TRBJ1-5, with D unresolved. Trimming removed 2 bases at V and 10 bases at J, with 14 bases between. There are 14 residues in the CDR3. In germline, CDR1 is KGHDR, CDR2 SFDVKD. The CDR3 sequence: CATSDSWVGSPQHF. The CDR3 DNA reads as TGTGCCACCAGTGATTCGTGGGTCGGTAGCCCCCAGCATTTT.

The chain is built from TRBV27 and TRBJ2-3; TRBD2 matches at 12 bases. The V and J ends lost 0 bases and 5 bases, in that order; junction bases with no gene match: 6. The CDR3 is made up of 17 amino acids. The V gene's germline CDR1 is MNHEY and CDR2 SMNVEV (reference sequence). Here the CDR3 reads CASSLSSSGRARDTQYF. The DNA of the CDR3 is TGTGCCAGCAGTTTATCGTCTAGCGGGAGGGCCCGAGATACGCAGTATTTT.

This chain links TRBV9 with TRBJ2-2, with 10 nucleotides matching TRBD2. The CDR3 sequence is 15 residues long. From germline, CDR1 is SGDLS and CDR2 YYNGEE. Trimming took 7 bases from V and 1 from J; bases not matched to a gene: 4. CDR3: CASGRLAGNTGELFF. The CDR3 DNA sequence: TGTGCCAGCGGCAGACTAGCGGGGAACACCGGGGAGCTGTTTTTT.

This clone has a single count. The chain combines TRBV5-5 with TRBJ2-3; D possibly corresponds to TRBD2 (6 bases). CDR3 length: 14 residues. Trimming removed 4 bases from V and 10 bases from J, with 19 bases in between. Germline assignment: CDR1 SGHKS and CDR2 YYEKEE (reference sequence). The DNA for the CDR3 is TGTGCCAGCAGCCATGGTGGGTCAGGGAGGTCGCAGTATTTT. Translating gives CASSHGGSGRSQYF.

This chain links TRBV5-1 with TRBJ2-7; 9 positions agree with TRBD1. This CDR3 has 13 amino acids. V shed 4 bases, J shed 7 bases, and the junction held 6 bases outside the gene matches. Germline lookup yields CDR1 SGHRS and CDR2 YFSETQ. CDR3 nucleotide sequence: TGCGCCAGCAGCCCCCGGACAGGGGAAGAGCAGTACTTC. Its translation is CASSPRTGEEQYF.

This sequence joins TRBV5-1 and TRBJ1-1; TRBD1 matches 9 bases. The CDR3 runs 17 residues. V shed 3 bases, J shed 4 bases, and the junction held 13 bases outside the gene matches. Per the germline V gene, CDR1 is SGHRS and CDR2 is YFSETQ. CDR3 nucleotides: TGCGCCAGCAGCTGGATACCACAGGGGGCTCAGGGCACTGAAGCTTTCTTT. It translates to CASSWIPQGAQGTEAFF.

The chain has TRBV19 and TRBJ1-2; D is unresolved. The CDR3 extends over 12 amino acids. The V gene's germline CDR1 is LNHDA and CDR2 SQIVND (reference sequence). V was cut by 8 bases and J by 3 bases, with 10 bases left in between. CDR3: CASYYIDYGYTF. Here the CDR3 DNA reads TGTGCCAGTTACTACATCGACTATGGCTACACCTTC.

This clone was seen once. The CDR3 spells CASSEIRQENSYEQYF. The CDR3 DNA sequence: TGTGCCAGCAGCGAGATAAGACAGGAAAACTCCTACGAGCAGTACTTC. V gene TRBV14 combines with J gene TRBJ2-7; tentative D call: TRBD1 (6 bases). The ends were cut back, 5 bases at V and 0 bases at J, with 17 bases in the middle. The CDR3 contains 16 residues. Per the germline V gene, CDR1 is SGHDN and CDR2 is FVKESK.

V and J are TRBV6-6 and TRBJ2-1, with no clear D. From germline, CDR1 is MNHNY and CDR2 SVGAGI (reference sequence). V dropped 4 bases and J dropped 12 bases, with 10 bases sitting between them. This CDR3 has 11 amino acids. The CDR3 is CASSSATSQFF. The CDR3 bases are TGTGCCAGCAGTTCAGCGACTTCGCAGTTCTTC.

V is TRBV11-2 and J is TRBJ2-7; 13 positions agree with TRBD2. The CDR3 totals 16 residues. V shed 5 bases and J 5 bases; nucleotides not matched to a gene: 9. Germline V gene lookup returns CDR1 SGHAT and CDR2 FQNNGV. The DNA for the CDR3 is TGTGCCAGCAGCCACCAACCGGGACTAGCGGGAAACGAGCAGTACTTC. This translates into CASSHQPGLAGNEQYF.

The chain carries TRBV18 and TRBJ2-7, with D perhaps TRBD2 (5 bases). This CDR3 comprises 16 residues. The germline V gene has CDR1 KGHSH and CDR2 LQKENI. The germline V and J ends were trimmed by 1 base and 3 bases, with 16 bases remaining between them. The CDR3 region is CASSPRNSETLYEQYF. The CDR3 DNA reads TGTGCCAGCTCACCACGAAATAGCGAAACCCTCTACGAGCAGTACTTC.

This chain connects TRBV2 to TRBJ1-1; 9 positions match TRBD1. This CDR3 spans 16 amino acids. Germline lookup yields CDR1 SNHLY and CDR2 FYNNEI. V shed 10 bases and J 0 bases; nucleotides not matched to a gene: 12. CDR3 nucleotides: TGTGCCACCTACCGGGACAGGGAACTTATGAACACTGAAGCTTTCTTT. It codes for CATYRDRELMNTEAFF. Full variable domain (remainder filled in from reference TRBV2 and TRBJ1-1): EPEVTQTPSHQVTQMGQEVILRCVPISNHLYFYWYRQILGQKVEFLVSFYNNEISEKSEIFDDQFSVERPDGSNFTLKIRSTKLEDSAMYFCATYRDRELMNTEAFFGQGTRLTVV.

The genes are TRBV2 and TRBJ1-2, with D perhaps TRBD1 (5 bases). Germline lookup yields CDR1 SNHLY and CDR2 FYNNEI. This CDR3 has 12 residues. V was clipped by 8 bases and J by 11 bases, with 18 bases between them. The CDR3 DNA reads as TGTGCCAGCCGGGGGGAAGGAATTGGTTACACCTTC. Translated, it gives CASRGEGIGYTF.

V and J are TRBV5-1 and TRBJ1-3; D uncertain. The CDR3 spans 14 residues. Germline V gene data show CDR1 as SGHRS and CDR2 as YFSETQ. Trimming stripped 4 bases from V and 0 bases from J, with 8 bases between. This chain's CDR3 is CASSPTSSGNTIYF. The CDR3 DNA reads TGCGCCAGCAGCCCCACCAGCTCTGGAAACACCATATATTTT.

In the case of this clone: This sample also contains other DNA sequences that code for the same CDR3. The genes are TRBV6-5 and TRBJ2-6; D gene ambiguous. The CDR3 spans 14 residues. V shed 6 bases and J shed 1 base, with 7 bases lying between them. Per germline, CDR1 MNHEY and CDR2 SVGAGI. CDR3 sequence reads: CASSLYSGANVLTF. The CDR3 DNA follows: TGTGCCAGCAGCCTTTATTCTGGGGCCAACGTCCTGACTTTC.

In DNA form, the CDR3 reads TGTGCCAGCAGTTCTAACCAGCGTGAGTTCTTC. Its translation: CASSSNQREFF. The gene calls are TRBV12-3 or TRBV12-4 and TRBJ2-1; D gene unclear. The CDR3 sequence is 11 residues long. Trimming pared 4 bases from V and 14 bases from J, leaving 12 bases between.

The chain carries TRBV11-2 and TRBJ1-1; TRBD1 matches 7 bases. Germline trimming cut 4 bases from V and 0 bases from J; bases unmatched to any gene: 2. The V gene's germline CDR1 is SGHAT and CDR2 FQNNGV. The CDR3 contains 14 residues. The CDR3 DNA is TGTGCCAGCAGCTGGGGACAGTTGAACACTGAAGCTTTCTTT. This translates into CASSWGQLNTEAFF.

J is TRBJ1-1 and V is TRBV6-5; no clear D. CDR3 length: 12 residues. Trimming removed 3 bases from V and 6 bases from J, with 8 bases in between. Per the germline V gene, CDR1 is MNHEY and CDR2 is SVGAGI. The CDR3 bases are TGTGCCAGCAGTTATATGGGAGCTGAAGCTTTCTTT. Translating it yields CASSYMGAEAFF.

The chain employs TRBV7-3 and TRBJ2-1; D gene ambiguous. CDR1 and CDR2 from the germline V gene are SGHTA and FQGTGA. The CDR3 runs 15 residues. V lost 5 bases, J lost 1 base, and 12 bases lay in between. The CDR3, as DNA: TGTGCCAGCAGCCCCACTGCTAAGTCCTACAATGAGCAGTTCTTC. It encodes CASSPTAKSYNEQFF.

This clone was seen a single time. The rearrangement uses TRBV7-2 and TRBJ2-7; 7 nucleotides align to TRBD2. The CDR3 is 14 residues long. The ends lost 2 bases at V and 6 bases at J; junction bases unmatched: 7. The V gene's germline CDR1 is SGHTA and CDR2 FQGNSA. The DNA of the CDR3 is TGTGCCAGCAGCTTAAGGCGGGAGAGTGGCGAGCAGTACTTC. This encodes CASSLRRESGEQYF.

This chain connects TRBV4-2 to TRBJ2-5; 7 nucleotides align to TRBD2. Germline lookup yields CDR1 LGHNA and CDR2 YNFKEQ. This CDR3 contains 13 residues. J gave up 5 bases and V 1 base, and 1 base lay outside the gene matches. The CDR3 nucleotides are TGTGCCAGCAGCCAAGTGCGGGGGGAGACCCAGTACTTC. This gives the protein CASSQVRGETQYF.

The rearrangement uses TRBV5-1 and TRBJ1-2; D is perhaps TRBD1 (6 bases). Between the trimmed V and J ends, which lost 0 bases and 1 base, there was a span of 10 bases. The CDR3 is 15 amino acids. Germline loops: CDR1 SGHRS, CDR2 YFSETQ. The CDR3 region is CASSLAGALNYGYTF. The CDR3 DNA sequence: TGCGCCAGCAGCTTGGCAGGGGCCCTTAACTATGGCTACACCTTC.